This TCR beta chain was documented in a study of blood T cells in healthy people across ages. General study findings and limits: Measured against age, TCR beta diversity per million T cells decreased in a roughly linear manner.

Details on this clonotype: Antigen unknown.

Next came a second PCR, run for roughly 6 to 11 cycles, which used a sample-barcoded 5' primer along with a J-beta primer mix. TCRdb independently ran MiXCR on the 5' RACE reads; one entry per CDR3 protein. The table lists about a million distinct CDR3 sequences, 51% of them singletons. Germline CDR1 is MNHEY and CDR2 is SMNVEV (reference sequence). The CDR3 has 15 residues. The V and J ends lost 4 bases and 6 bases, in that order; junction bases with no gene match: 5. The rearrangement links TRBV27 to TRBJ2-3; 12 positions match TRBD1. This clonotype was sampled from a woman in her fifties or sixties in good health. Sequenced sample: blood. CDR3 nucleotides: TGTGCCAGCAGTTCCCGGGACAGGGGGCTCGATACGCAGTATTTT. Protein: CASSSRDRGLDTQYF.